Presented here are 32 T cell receptor beta chains from one specimen sequenced in a study of regulatory T cells in long-lasting Graves disease (dated by TCRdb to the early 2020s). In light of the paper, this sample's time point label describes: newly diagnosed GD, antithyroid drugs for less than 3 months. For both TCR sequencing and RNA sequencing, RNA was extracted from PBMCs using TRIzol. Libraries came from multiplex PCR. TCRdb lists the instrument as Illumina HiSeq 4000. iRepertoire HTBI primers and Arm-PCR amplification of CDR3 regions were used to construct TCR beta libraries. Using fastp trimming at Q25 and MiXCR clonotype assembly, TCRdb reanalyzed the public sequencing data and kept in-frame beta chains. For every CDR3 protein sequence, its rows merge into one entry that carries the most common genes and DNA. The sample table records approximately 480,000 distinct CDR3 sequences; 16% of these occur just once. Together, the top ten hold 10% to 15% of the sample.

This sample was also put to use in a study of T cells in Graves' hyperthyroidism and ophthalmopathy.

The source material was peripheral blood mononuclear cells (PBMCs), sampled at new diagnosis, from a patient treated with antithyroid drugs. The source of these receptors is a man aged 35 to 55 with Graves disease. Donor details come from another sample of the same person, matched by shared clones.

The table lists this clonotype with many counts. This sequence joins TRBV7-8 and TRBJ2-4; tentatively, D is TRBD1 (5 bases). Germline loops: CDR1 SGHVS, CDR2 FQNEAQ. CDR3 length: 16 amino acids. Trimming took off 1 base at V and 7 bases at J, with 17 bases between the two ends. In nucleotides, the CDR3 is TGTGCCAGCAGCTTAGACCTTTCAAGGGGCGTGAACATTCAGTACTTC. Protein: CASSLDLSRGVNIQYF.

For this clonotype: It may be a read error: a sequence one base away is much more abundant. The chain joins TRBV28 to TRBJ2-1; 9 positions agree with TRBD1. From germline, CDR1 is MDHEN and CDR2 SYDVKM. This CDR3 has 17 amino acids. This chain's CDR3 is CVSPPASGTGNYNEQFF. The CDR3, as DNA: TGTGTCAGCCCCCCCGCAAGCGGGACAGGGAATTACAATGAGCAGTTCTTC. Full variable domain (remainder filled in from reference TRBV28 and TRBJ2-1): DVKVTQSSRYLVKRTGEKVFLECVQDMDHENMFWYRQDPGLGLRLIYFSYDVKMKEKGDIPEGYSVSREKKERFSLILESASTNQTSMYLCVSPPASGTGNYNEQFFGPGTRLTVL.

Comment on this clonotype: At one end the junction does not follow the germline gene, possibly because of a read error. The genes are TRBV13 and TRBJ1-6, with D unresolved. This CDR3 is 12 amino acids long. From germline, CDR1 is PRHDT and CDR2 FYEKMQ (reference sequence). CDR3 in DNA: TGTGCCAGCAGGGACCTTAATTCACCCCCCCACTTT. This codes for CASRDLNSPPHF.

This clonotype was counted at least ten times. The chain combines TRBV5-1 with TRBJ2-1; the match to TRBD1 covers 11 bases. The germline V gene encodes CDR1 SGHRS and CDR2 YFSETQ. The trim removed 9 bases at V and 13 bases at J, leaving 12 bases unmatched. The CDR3 has 13 amino acids. CDR3 DNA sequence: TGCGCCACCAGGGGGACAGGGGGGTCGCTACAGTTCTTC. Translation gives CATRGTGGSLQFF.

This clonotype was seen a single time. Just one base apart from a much larger clone, this may be a read error. The CDR3 sequence is CASKRGSGSGANVPTF. The CDR3 DNA follows: TGCGCCAGCAAGAGGGGATCGGGCTCTGGGGCCAACGTCCCGACTTTC. V usage is TRBV10-2 and J usage is TRBJ2-6; perhaps D is TRBD1 or TRBD2 (5 bases each). CDR3 size: 16 residues. Germline CDR1 is WSHSY and CDR2 is SAAADI.

This clonotype was observed a handful of times. A read error is likely, as this CDR3 ends without the conserved phenylalanine or tryptophan. J is TRBJ2-1 and V is TRBV12-3 or TRBV12-4, with D possibly TRBD2 on 6 matching bases. The length of the CDR3 is 16 residues. V lost 4 bases, J lost 3 bases, and 16 bases lay in between. The CDR3 coding sequence is TGTGCCAGCAGTTCCCATAGCGGAGGTGACTACAATGAGCAGTTCATC. This codes for CASSSHSGGDYNEQFI.

This clonotype is a singleton in its sample. A much larger clone is a single base away; this may be a read error. DNA of the CDR3: TGTGCCCGGAGTACCGTTCCGGGACCTCCTAATGAAAAACTGTTTTTT. Protein product: CARSTVPGPPNEKLFF. The chain employs TRBV30 and TRBJ1-4, with D possibly matching TRBD1 (5 bases). Germline V gene lookup returns CDR1 GTSNPN and CDR2 SVGIG (reference sequence). The length of the CDR3 is 16 residues.

To note about this clonotype: The junction shows a germline mismatch at one end, possibly a read error. V is TRBV5-1 and J is TRBJ2-1; 7 positions match TRBD2. Germline V gene data show CDR1 as SGHRS and CDR2 as YFSETQ. CDR3 length: 14 residues. This CDR3 is CASSFTSVGNERFF. CDR3 sequence (DNA): TGCGCCAGCAGCTTCACTAGCGTGGGCAATGAGCGGTTCTTT.

The rearrangement uses TRBV29-1 and TRBJ2-7; tentative D call: TRBD2 (6 bases). V shed 1 base and J shed 4 bases, with 23 bases lying between them. The CDR3 has 17 amino acids. Germline CDR1 reads SQVTM; CDR2 reads ANQGSEA. CDR3 protein: CSVEGRGNEAERYEQYF. The CDR3 DNA is TGCAGCGTTGAAGGCCGGGGGAACGAAGCGGAAAGGTACGAGCAGTACTTC.

This clonotype was seen only a few times. The chain links TRBV9 to TRBJ2-1; 12 nucleotides line up with TRBD2. The CDR3 length is 13 residues. V gave up 4 bases and J gave up 10 bases; unmatched junction bases: 3. Germline V gene data show CDR1 as SGDLS and CDR2 as YYNGEE. The CDR3: CASSPTSGREQFF. CDR3 nucleotides: TGTGCCAGCAGCCCGACTAGCGGGAGAGAGCAGTTCTTC.

The sample holds many counts of this clonotype. The J gene is TRBJ1-1, the V gene TRBV7-9; the D gene is possibly TRBD1 (5 bases). Trimming removed 8 bases at V and 7 bases at J, with 8 bases between. Germline CDR1 is SEHNR and CDR2 is FQNEAQ (reference sequence). CDR3 size: 10 residues. This CDR3 reads CASAGGEAFF. The CDR3 nucleotides read TGTGCCAGCGCTGGGGGTGAAGCTTTCTTT.

Details on this clonotype: A read error is likely, as this CDR3 ends without the conserved phenylalanine or tryptophan. The CDR3 DNA follows: TGCAGTGCCGCTCGGCTTACTTCATCCTACAATGAGCAGTTCCTC. This gives the protein CSAARLTSSYNEQFL. The genes are TRBV20-1 and TRBJ2-1; unclear D gene. The germline CDR1 and CDR2 sequences are DFQATT and SNEGSKA (reference sequence). Trimming took off 6 bases at V and 1 base at J, with 16 bases between the two ends. The CDR3 sequence is 15 residues long.

This clonotype has ten or more counts. The chain uses TRBV12-3 or TRBV12-4 and TRBJ1-5; possibly TRBD1 for D (5 bases). Trimming removed 4 bases at V and 7 bases at J, with 11 bases between. The CDR3 is 13 residues long. As DNA, the CDR3 is TGTGCCAGCAGTTCAGGGAGGGACCAGCCCCAGCATTTT. Translation gives CASSSGRDQPQHF.

The chain combines TRBV19 with TRBJ1-1; D unresolved. There are 12 residues in the CDR3. V was clipped by 8 bases and J by 6 bases, with 13 bases between them. Germline V gene data show CDR1 as LNHDA and CDR2 as SQIVND (reference sequence). CDR3 sequence reads: CASGRQRAEAFF. CDR3 coding DNA: TGTGCCAGTGGGAGGCAGCGGGCTGAAGCTTTCTTT.

This clonotype was observed many times. The chain recombines TRBV2 with TRBJ2-7; no definite D call. V was shortened by 4 bases and J by 4 bases, with 11 bases between the two germline ends. The CDR3 is made up of 13 amino acids. In germline, CDR1 is SNHLY, CDR2 FYNNEI. The CDR3 sequence: CASSGQTPYEQYF. DNA of the CDR3: TGTGCCAGCAGTGGTCAGACTCCGTACGAGCAGTACTTC.

This sequence joins TRBV12-5 and TRBJ2-1; weak D call: TRBD1 (5 bases). Germline V CDR1 and CDR2: LGHNT, FRNRAP. The CDR3 runs 19 residues. Trimming removed 3 bases at V and 1 base at J, with 22 bases between. DNA for the CDR3: TGTGCTAGTGGTTTACGGGTACGGGTTTTAGGGGAATCCTACAATGAGCAGTTCTTC. Translated: CASGLRVRVLGESYNEQFF.

This clonotype was recorded at least ten times. The V gene is TRBV3-1, the J gene TRBJ1-1, with D unresolved. V was trimmed by 3 bases and J by 6 bases, leaving 17 bases between them. This CDR3 is 15 amino acids long. CDR1 is LGHDT and CDR2 is YNNKEL in the germline V gene (reference sequence). The CDR3 here is CASSHLGWTPSEAFF. The CDR3 nucleotides are TGTGCCAGCAGCCACCTGGGATGGACGCCTTCTGAAGCTTTCTTT.

In its sample, this clonotype was seen many times. The V gene is TRBV30, the J gene TRBJ2-3; D possibly corresponds to TRBD1 (6 bases). This CDR3 is built from 14 residues. CDR1 is GTSNPN, CDR2 SVGIG, per germline (reference sequence). Trimming removed 3 bases from V and 3 bases from J, with 13 bases in between. CDR3 protein: CAWSKGVETDTQYF. The CDR3 coding sequence is TGTGCCTGGAGCAAGGGGGTTGAGACAGATACGCAGTATTTT.

This clonotype has ten or more counts. The V and J genes are TRBV28 and TRBJ1-1; D might be TRBD1 (6 bases). The V gene lost 6 bases and the J gene lost 3 bases, with 11 bases spanning the gap. This CDR3 region has 13 residues. Germline values: CDR1 MDHEN, CDR2 SYDVKM. CDR3 nucleotide sequence: TGTGCCAGCAGGAAGGACAGCTACACTGAAGCTTTCTTT. It yields the protein CASRKDSYTEAFF.

This clonotype appeared a few times. The rearrangement joins TRBV7-2 to TRBJ2-5; D call uncertain. V lost 1 base, J lost 3 bases, and 12 bases lay in between. CDR1 is SGHTA and CDR2 is FQGNSA in the germline V gene. This CDR3 contains 15 residues. The CDR3 spells CASSLVVGREETQYF. Written as DNA, the CDR3 is TGTGCCAGCAGCTTAGTAGTGGGAAGGGAAGAGACCCAGTACTTC.

This clonotype was seen a few times. The chain is built from TRBV7-2 and TRBJ1-4; TRBD1 is a possible D gene (6 bases). Trimming removed 6 bases from V and 8 bases from J, with 13 bases in between. The germline CDR1 and CDR2 sequences are SGHTA and FQGNSA. This CDR3 comprises 13 residues. The CDR3 loop is CASSSDRREKLFF. The CDR3 DNA reads as TGTGCCAGCAGTTCGGACAGACGGGAAAAACTGTTTTTT.

The J gene is TRBJ2-4, the V gene TRBV28, with TRBD1 matching 9 bases. The junction had 5 bases not matched to a gene; V was cut back by 2 bases and J by 0 bases. Per germline, CDR1 MDHEN and CDR2 SYDVKM. The CDR3 sequence is 17 residues long. CDR3 nucleotides: TGTGCCAGCAGTTTAACCGGGACAGGGCTAGCCAAAAACATTCAGTACTTC. Encoded protein: CASSLTGTGLAKNIQYF.

The chain combines TRBV6-2 or TRBV6-3 with TRBJ1-5, with no clear D. CDR1 and CDR2 from the germline V gene are MNHEY and SVGEGT. The V end lost 6 bases, the J end lost 3 bases, and 9 bases lay between the germline ends. The CDR3 contains 13 residues. The CDR3 DNA sequence: TGTGCCAGCAGAGGATTGAACAATCAGCCCCAGCATTTT. Its translation is CASRGLNNQPQHF.

This clonotype has just a few counts. The chain links TRBV29-1 to TRBJ2-3; D remains unclear. In germline, CDR1 is SQVTM, CDR2 ANQGSEA. V was shortened by 7 bases and J by 1 base, with 9 bases between the two germline ends. This CDR3 is 12 amino acids long. The DNA of the CDR3 is TGCAGCGGCCGGTATGGCACAGATACGCAGTATTTT. Protein product: CSGRYGTDTQYF.

This clonotype was seen repeatedly, ten times or more. The CDR3 sequence: CASKGQGAQNTGELFF. The CDR3 bases are TGTGCCAGCAAGGGACAGGGGGCGCAGAACACCGGGGAGCTGTTTTTT. The chain has TRBV10-3 and TRBJ2-2; 12 bases map to TRBD1. With V trimmed by 10 bases and J by 1 base, 7 bases remained unmatched. The CDR3 runs 16 residues. Germline V gene lookup returns CDR1 ENHRY and CDR2 SYGVKD.

This clonotype was seen at least ten times. V gene TRBV28 combines with J gene TRBJ1-1; D gene unclear. The CDR3 runs 13 residues. V lost 4 bases to trimming and J lost 0 bases, with 6 bases between them. Germline V gene data show CDR1 as MDHEN and CDR2 as SYDVKM. Here the CDR3 DNA reads TGTGCCAGCAGTTGGTTACTGAACACTGAAGCTTTCTTT. It yields the protein CASSWLLNTEAFF.

This chain uses TRBV20-1 with TRBJ2-2; the D call may be TRBD1 or TRBD2 (5 bases each). The CDR3 spans 13 residues. V lost 4 bases and J 6 bases, leaving 12 bases between the germline ends. From germline, CDR1 is DFQATT and CDR2 SNEGSKA (reference sequence). The CDR3 is CSAIIVGAGELFF. In DNA, the CDR3 is TGCAGTGCTATCATAGTGGGGGCCGGGGAGCTGTTTTTT.

This clonotype was counted at least ten times. The V call is TRBV7-8, the J call TRBJ2-1; 7 nucleotides line up with TRBD2. The germline V gene has CDR1 SGHVS and CDR2 FQNEAQ. CDR3 length: 14 residues. V shed 1 base, J shed 9 bases, and the junction held 6 bases outside the gene matches. CDR3 DNA sequence: TGTGCCAGCAGCTTAGTAGTTGGGAGGGGTGAGCAGTTCTTC. Translation gives CASSLVVGRGEQFF. The full variable domain, with the rest looked up from reference TRBV7-8 and TRBJ2-1, is GAGVSQSPRYKVAKRGQDVALRCDPISGHVSLFWYQQALGQGPEFLTYFQNEAQLDKSGLPSDRFFAERPEGSVSTLKIQRTQQEDSAVYLCASSLVVGRGEQFFGPGTRLTVL.

The table lists this clonotype with many counts. This sequence joins TRBV12-3 or TRBV12-4 and TRBJ2-3, with 8 nucleotides matching TRBD1. J lost 2 bases, V lost 3 bases, and 4 bases had no gene match. The CDR3 is made up of 15 amino acids. The DNA for the CDR3 is TGTGCCAGCAGTTTCCGACAGGGGCTCACAGATACGCAGTATTTT. Translated: CASSFRQGLTDTQYF.

This clonotype came up many times. The V gene is TRBV28, the J gene TRBJ1-5; 8 bases are shared with TRBD1. The V segment lost 7 bases and the J segment 6 bases; nucleotides outside the gene matches: 17. The CDR3 length is 17 residues. CDR1 and CDR2 from the germline V gene are MDHEN and SYDVKM. The chain's CDR3 is CASTIDERTGWAQPQHF. In DNA form, the CDR3 reads TGTGCCAGCACCATCGACGAACGGACAGGGTGGGCTCAGCCCCAGCATTTT.

The CDR3 DNA reads TGTGCCAGCAGCAACGGGGGTCGCACAGATACGCAGTATTTT. Protein product: CASSNGGRTDTQYF. The chain combines TRBV11-2 with TRBJ2-3, with a possible D match to TRBD2 (6 bases). This CDR3 spans 14 amino acids. Germline V gives CDR1 SGHAT, CDR2 FQNNGV. V was clipped by 5 bases and J by 1 base, with 10 bases between them. Full variable domain (outside the CDR3, taken from reference TRBV11-2 and TRBJ2-3): EAGVAQSPRYKIIEKRQSVAFWCNPISGHATLYWYQQILGQGPKLLIQFQNNGVVDDSQLPKDRFSAERLKGVDSTLKIQPAKLEDSAVYLCASSNGGRTDTQYFGPGTRLTVL.

J is TRBJ2-5 and V is TRBV5-1; 8 nucleotides line up with TRBD2. The V and J ends lost 1 base and 4 bases, in that order; junction bases with no gene match: 6. The CDR3 extends over 15 amino acids. Germline V CDR1 and CDR2: SGHRS, YFSETQ. CDR3 bases: TGCGCCAGCAGCTTGCTTAGCGGGATAGGAGAGACCCAGTACTTC. Protein product: CASSLLSGIGETQYF.